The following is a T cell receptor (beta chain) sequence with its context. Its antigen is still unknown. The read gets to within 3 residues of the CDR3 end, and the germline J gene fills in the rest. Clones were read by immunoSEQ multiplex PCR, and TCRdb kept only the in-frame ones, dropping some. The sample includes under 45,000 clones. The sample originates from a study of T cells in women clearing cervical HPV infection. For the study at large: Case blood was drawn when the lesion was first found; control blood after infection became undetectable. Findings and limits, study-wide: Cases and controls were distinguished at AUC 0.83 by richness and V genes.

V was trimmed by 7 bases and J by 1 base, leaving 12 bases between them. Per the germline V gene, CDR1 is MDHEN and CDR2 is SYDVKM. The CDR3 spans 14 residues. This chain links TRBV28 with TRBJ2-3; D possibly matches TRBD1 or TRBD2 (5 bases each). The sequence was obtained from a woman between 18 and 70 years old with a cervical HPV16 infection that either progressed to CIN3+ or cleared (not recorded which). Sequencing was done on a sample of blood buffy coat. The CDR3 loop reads CASIEGFGTDTQYF. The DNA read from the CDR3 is TGTGCCAGCATCGAGGGGTTCGGCACAGATACG. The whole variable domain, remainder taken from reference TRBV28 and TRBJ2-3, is DVKVTQSSRYLVKRTGEKVFLECVQDMDHENMFWYRQDPGLGLRLIYFSYDVKMKEKGDIPEGYSVSREKKERFSLILESASTNQTSMYLCASIEGFGTDTQYFGPGTRLTVL.